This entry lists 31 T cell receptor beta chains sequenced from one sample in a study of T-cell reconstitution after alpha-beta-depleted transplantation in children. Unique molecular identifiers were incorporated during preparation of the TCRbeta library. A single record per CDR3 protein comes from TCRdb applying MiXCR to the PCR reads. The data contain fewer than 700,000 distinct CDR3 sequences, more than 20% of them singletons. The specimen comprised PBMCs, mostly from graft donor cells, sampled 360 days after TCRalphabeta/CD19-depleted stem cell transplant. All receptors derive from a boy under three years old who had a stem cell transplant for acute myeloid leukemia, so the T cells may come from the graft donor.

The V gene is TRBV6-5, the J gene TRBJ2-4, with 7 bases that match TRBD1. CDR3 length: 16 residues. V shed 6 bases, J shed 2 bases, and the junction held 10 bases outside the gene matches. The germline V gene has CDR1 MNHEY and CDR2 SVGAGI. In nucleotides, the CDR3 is TGTGCCAGCAGGTTACCGGGACAGATAACCAAAAACATTCAGTACTTC. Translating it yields CASRLPGQITKNIQYF.

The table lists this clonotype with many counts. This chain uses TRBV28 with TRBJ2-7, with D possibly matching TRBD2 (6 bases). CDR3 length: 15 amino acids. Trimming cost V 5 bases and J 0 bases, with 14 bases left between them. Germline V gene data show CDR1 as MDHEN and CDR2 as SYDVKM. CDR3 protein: CASSPPGDSSYEQYV. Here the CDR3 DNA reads TGTGCCAGCAGTCCCCCGGGGGATAGCTCCTACGAGCAGTACGTC.

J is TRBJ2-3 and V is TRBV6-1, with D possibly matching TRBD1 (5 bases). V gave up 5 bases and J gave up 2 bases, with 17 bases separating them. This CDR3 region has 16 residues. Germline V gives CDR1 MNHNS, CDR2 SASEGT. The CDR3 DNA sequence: TGTGCCAGCAGTCGACGACACCCGACAGACACAGATACGCAGTATTTT. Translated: CASSRRHPTDTDTQYF.

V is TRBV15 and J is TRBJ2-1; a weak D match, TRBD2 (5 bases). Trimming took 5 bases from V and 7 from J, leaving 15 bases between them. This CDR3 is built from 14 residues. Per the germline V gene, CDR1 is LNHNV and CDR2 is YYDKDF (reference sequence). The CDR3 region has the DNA TGTGCCACCAGCGCCCGGGGTGGAGGTAATGAGCAGTTCTTC. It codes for CATSARGGGNEQFF.

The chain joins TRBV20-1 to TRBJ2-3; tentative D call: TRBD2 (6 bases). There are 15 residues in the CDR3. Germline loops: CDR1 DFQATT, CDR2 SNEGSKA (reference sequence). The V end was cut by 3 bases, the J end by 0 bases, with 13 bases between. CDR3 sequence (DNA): TGCAGTGCTAGGGAACCTCGGGGGAGCACAGATACGCAGTATTTT. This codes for CSAREPRGSTDTQYF.

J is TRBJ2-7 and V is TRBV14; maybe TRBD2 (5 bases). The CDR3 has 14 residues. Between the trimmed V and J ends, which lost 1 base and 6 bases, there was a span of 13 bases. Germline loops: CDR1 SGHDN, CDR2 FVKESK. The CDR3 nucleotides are TGTGCCAGCAGCCAAGCAGGCTTCGGACTCGAGCAGTACTTC. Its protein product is CASSQAGFGLEQYF. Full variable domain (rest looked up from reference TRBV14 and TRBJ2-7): EAGVTQFPSHSVIEKGQTVTLRCDPISGHDNLYWYRRVMGKEIKFLLHFVKESKQDESGMPNNRFLAERTGGTYSTLKVQPAELEDSGVYFCASSQAGFGLEQYFGPGTRLTVT.

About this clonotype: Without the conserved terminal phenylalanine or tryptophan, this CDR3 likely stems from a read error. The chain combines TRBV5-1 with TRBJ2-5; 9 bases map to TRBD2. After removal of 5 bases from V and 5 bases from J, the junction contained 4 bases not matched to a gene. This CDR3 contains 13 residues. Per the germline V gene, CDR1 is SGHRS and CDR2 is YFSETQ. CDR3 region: CASSHGLAETQYV. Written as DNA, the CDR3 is TGCGCCAGCAGTCATGGACTAGCGGAGACCCAGTACGTC.

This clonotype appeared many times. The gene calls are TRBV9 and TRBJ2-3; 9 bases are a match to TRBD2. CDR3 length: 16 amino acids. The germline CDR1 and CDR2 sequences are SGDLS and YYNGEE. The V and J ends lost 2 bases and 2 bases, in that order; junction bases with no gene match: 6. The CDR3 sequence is CASSVSTSGITDTQYF. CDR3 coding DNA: TGTGCCAGCAGCGTCTCGACTAGCGGAATCACAGATACGCAGTATTTT.

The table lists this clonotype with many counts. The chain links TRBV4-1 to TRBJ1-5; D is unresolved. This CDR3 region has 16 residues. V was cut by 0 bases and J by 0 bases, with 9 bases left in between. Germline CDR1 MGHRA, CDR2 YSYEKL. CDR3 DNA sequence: TGCGCCAGCAGCCAAGAAGCCGGAGATAGCAATCAGCCCCAGCATTTT. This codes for CASSQEAGDSNQPQHF.

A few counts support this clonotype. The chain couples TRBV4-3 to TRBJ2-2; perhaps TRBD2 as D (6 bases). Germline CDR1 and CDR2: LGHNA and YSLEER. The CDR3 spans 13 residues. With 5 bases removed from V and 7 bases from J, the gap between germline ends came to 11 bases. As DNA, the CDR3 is TGCGCCAGCAGCACCAGGGAGGTCGGGGAGCTGTTTTTT. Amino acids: CASSTREVGELFF.

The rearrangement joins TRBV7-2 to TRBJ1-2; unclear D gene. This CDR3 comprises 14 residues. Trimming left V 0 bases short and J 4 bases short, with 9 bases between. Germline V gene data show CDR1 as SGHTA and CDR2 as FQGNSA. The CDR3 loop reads CASSLATSSYGYTF. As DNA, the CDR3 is TGTGCCAGCAGCTTAGCCACCTCCAGCTATGGCTACACCTTC.

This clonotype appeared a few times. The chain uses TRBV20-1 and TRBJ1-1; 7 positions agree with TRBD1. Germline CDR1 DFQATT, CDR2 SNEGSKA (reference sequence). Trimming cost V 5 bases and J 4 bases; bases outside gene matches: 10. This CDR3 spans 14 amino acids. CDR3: CSADGDSLVTEAFF. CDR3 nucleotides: TGCAGTGCTGACGGGGACAGTTTGGTCACTGAAGCTTTCTTT.

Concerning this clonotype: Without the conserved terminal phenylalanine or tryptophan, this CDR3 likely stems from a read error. Written as DNA, the CDR3 is TGTGCCACCAGTGATATCGGGACAGGGGGCTACTACGAGCAGTACTAC. This sequence encodes CATSDIGTGGYYEQYY. This chain links TRBV24-1 with TRBJ2-7; 12 nucleotides match TRBD1. Germline V gene lookup returns CDR1 KGHDR and CDR2 SFDVKD. V gave up 3 bases and J gave up 3 bases; unmatched junction bases: 5. The CDR3 is 16 amino acids.

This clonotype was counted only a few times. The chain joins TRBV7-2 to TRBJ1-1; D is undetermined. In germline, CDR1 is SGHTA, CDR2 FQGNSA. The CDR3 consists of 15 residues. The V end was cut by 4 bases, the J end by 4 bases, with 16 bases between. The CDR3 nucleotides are TGTGCCAGCAGCTCCCTTGCTGGGGTTCGCACTGAAGCTTTCTTT. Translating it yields CASSSLAGVRTEAFF.

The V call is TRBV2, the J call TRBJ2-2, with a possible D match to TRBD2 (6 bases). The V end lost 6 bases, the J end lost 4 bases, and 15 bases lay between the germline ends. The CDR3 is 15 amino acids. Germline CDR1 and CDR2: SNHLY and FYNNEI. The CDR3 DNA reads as TGTGCCAGCAGCGCGACTAGAGGTCCCACCGGGGAGCTGTTTTTT. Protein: CASSATRGPTGELFF.

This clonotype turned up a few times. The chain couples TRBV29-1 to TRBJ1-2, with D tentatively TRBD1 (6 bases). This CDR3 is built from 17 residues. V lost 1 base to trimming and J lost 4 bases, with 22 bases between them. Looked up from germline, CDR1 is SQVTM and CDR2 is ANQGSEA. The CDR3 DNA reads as TGCAGCGTTGAAGGGGTAGGCAGACCGGGGGCCTTCTATGGCTACACCTTC. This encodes CSVEGVGRPGAFYGYTF.

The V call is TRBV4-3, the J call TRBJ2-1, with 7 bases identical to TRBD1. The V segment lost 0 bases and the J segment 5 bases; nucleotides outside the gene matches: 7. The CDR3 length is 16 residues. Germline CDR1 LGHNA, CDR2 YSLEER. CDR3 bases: TGCGCCAGCAGCCAAGACCCTCGGGACAGAAACAATGAGCAGTTCTTC. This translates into CASSQDPRDRNNEQFF.

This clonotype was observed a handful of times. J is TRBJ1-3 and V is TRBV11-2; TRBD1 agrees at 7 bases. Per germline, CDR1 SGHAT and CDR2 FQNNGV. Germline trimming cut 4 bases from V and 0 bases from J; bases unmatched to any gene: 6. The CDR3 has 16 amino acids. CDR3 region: CASSSQTGSSGNTIYF. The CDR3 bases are TGTGCCAGCAGCTCCCAGACAGGGAGCTCTGGAAACACCATATATTTT.

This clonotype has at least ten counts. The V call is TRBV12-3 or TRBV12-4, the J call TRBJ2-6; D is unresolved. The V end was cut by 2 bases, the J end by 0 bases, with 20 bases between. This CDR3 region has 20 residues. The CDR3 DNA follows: TGTGCCAGCAGTTTAAGTCTTCCGGGCCTAATCCTCTCTGGGGCCAACGTCCTGACTTTC. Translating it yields CASSLSLPGLILSGANVLTF.

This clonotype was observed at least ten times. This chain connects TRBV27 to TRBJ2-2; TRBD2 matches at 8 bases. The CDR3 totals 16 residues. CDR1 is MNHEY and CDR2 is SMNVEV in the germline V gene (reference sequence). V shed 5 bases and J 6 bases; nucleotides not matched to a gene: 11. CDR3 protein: CASSPAGLVSAGELFF. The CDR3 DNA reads TGTGCCAGCAGTCCCGCGGGACTAGTTTCGGCCGGGGAGCTGTTTTTT.

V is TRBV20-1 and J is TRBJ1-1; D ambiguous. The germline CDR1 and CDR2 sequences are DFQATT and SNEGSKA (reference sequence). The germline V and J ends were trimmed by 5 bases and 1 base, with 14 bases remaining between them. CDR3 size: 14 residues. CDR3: CSASTSPRNTEAFF. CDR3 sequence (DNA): TGCAGTGCTTCAACGTCCCCACGGAACACTGAAGCTTTCTTT.

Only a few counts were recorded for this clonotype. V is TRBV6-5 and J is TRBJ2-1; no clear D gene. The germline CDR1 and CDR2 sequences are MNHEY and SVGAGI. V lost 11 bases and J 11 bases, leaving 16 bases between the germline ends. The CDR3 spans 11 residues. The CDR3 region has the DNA TGTGCCCCCCTAGGGCCCCCGAAGCAGTTCTTC. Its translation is CAPLGPPKQFF.

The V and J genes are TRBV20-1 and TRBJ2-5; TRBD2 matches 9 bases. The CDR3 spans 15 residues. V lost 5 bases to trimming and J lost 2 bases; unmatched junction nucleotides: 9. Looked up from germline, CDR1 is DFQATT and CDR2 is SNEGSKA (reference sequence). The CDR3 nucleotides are TGCAGTGCTCCTATAGCGGGGGCGCGACAAGAGACCCAGTACTTC. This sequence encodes CSAPIAGARQETQYF.

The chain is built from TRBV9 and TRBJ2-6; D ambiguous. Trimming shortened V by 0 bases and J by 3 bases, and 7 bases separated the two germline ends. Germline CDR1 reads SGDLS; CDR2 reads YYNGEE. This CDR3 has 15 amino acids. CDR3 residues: CASSVEGNGANVLTF. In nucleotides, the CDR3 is TGTGCCAGCAGCGTAGAAGGGAATGGGGCCAACGTCCTGACTTTC.

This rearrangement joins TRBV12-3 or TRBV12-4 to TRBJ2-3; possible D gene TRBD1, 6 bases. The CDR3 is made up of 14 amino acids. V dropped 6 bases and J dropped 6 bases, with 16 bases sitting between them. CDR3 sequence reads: CASSSTRGLDTQYF. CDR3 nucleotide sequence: TGTGCCAGCAGCTCCACAAGGGGGTTGGATACGCAGTATTTT.

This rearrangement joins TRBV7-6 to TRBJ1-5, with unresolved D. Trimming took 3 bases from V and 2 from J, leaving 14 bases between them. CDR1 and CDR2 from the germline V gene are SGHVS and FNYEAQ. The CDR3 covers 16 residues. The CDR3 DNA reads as TGTGCCAGCAGCTTCGGTCCCCCTTCGGGCAATCAGCCCCAGCATTTT. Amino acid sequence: CASSFGPPSGNQPQHF.

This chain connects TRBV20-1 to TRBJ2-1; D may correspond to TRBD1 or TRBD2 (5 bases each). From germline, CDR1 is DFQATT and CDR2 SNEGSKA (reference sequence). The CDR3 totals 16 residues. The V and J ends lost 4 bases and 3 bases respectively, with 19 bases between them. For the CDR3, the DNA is TGCAGTGCTACCTCATCCCGGGACGGTTTCTACAATGAGCAGTTCTTC. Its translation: CSATSSRDGFYNEQFF.

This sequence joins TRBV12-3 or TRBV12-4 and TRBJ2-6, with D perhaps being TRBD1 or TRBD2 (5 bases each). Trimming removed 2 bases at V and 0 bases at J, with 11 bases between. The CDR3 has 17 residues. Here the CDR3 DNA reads TGTGCCAGCAGTTTACCAGGGAGCATCTCTGGGGCCAACGTCCTGACTTTC. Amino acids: CASSLPGSISGANVLTF.

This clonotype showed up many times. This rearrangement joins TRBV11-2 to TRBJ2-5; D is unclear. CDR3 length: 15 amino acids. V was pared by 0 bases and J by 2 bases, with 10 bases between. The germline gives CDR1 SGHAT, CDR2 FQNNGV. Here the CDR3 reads CASSLDLSVQETQYF. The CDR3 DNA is TGTGCCAGCAGCTTAGATCTGTCGGTTCAAGAGACCCAGTACTTC.

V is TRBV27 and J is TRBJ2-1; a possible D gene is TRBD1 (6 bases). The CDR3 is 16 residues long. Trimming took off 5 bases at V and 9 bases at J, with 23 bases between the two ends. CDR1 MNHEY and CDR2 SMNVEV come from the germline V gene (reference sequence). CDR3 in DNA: TGTGCCAGCAGTCCTCTTGGGGCAGGGGCCCGAGGTGAGCAGTTCTTC. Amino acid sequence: CASSPLGAGARGEQFF.

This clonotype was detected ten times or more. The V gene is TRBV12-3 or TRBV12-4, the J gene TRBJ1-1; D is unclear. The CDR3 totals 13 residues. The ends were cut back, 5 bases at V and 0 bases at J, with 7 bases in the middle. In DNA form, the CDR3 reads TGTGCCAGCAGTGAGACTGTGAACACTGAAGCTTTCTTT. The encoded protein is CASSETVNTEAFF.